This TCR beta chain was found in a study of blood T cell repertoires in COVID-19 (dated by TCRdb to the early 2020s). About the investigation overall: Samples from collaborators originated in the United States, Italy and Spain and spanned both the acute and convalescent phases of COVID-19. The material from the prospective study consisted of cDNA or gDNA derived from T cells, B-cell-depleted T cells, or PBMCs. Subjects who had been exposed to COVID-19, were actively infected with it, or had recovered from it provided the deeply sampled blood TCRbeta repertoires that made up the dataset. The repertoires were released in a freely available public database meant as a resource for research on the immune response to SARS-CoV-2. The samples were drawn from two sources: the first 160 participants of the ongoing ImmuneRACE study, and 1,000 to 1,500 subjects contributed by 6 global collaborators. Sample metadata almost always included a de-identified subject ID, COVID-19 status, age in years and sex. Where HLA class I and class II types were available, the types were taken from metadata supplied by the sample provider, not from assay-based typing. What the authors observed across the whole study: Clinical and demographic metadata were provided uncurated, with the amount varying by source and participant.

Each collaborating institution followed its own protocols to collect whole blood in K2EDTA tubes. For TCRbeta analysis, collaborator samples were shipped as frozen whole blood, as isolated PBMCs, or as DNA extracted from either sample type. On this clone: Its specific antigen is unknown. Base quality data are lacking; no much larger clone is found one base away.

From the cysteine through the phenylalanine, the CDR3 covers 16 amino acids. The only DNA kept is the CDR3, 48 bases in frame from the first base. Trimming costs V 5 bases and J 2 bases, and their ends lie 16 bases apart. CDR1 and CDR2 are read off the germline V gene as MNHEY and SVGEGT. TCRbeta CDR3 regions were amplified from genomic DNA by means of the immunoSEQ Assay, a bias-controlled multiplex PCR. As for the authors' bioinformatics: The number of nucleated cells in each sample was estimated from the amplification of reference gene primers within the assay. Sequence reads were collapsed and filtered to measure the absolute abundance of every unique TCRbeta CDR3 rearrangement. For each sample, productive Simpson clonality was calculated by taking the square root of Simpson's diversity index across productive rearrangements. This is the immuneACCESS table as TCRdb keeps it, with only in-frame sequences that have V and J called. A part of the clones is gone; compared with another copy, unresolved V genes explain less than half, and the rest is unexplained. The V and J calls and clone size come from that table; D and trimming were worked out from the DNA. The sample has approximately 44,000 clones on record, 92% of them singletons. The ten biggest clones cover around 12% of the sample.

Sequencing was carried out using peripheral blood. This TCR was sampled from a human donor in a cohort sampled during active COVID-19. The chain uses TRBV6-2 or TRBV6-3 and TRBJ1-5; a confident D gene designation cannot be given. The CDR3: CASSAGSRGGNQPQHF. The DNA sequence is TGTGCCAGCAGTGCCGGCTCTAGAGGCGGCAATCAGCCCCAGCATTTT.